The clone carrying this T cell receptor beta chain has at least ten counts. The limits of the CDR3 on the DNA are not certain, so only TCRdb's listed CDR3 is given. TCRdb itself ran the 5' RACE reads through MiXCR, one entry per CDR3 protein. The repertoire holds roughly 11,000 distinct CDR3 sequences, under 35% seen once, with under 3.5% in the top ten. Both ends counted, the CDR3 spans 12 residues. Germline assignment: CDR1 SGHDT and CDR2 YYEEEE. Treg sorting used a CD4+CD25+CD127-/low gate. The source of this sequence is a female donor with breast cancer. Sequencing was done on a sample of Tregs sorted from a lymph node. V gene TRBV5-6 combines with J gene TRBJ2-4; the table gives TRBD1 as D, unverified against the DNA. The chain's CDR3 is CASSWGTGNYHF.